Below, one TCR beta chain is given with its context. These data originate in a study of blood T cell repertoires in COVID-19. Study-level information: Sites across the United States, Italy and Spain contributed samples from acute and convalescent COVID-19. T cells, B-cell-depleted T cells, or PBMCs supplied cDNA or gDNA.

Produced via immunoSEQ multiplex PCR; TCRdb's table is partial and in-frame only. Found here are some 260,000 clones, around 82% of them singletons; the top ten hold around 2.9%. The clonotype comes from a woman aged 18 to 35 with acute or convalescent COVID-19. Sequencing was done on a sample of peripheral blood.

This CDR3 reads CASSLSGTGAFYGYTF. The DNA for the CDR3 is TGTGCCAGCAGCCTATCCGGGACAGGGGCTTTCTATGGCTACACCTTC. The chain has TRBV5-8 and TRBJ1-2; 10 nucleotides line up with TRBD1. The CDR3 runs to 16 residues. J gave up 4 bases and V 4 bases, and 10 bases lay outside the gene matches. CDR1 SGHTS and CDR2 YDEGEE come from the germline V gene.